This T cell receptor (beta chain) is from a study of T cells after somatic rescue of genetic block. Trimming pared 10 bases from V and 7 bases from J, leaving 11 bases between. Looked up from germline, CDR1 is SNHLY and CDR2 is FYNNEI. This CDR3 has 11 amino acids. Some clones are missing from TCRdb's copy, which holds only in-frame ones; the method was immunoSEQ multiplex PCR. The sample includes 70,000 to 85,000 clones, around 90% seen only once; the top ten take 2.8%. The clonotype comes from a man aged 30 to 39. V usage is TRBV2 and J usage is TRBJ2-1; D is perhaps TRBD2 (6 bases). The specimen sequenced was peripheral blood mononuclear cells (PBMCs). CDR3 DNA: TGTGCCACCCTGGCGGGGAATGAGCAGTTCTTC. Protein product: CATLAGNEQFF. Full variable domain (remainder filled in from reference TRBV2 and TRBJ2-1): EPEVTQTPSHQVTQMGQEVILRCVPISNHLYFYWYRQILGQKVEFLVSFYNNEISEKSEIFDDQFSVERPDGSNFTLKIRSTKLEDSAMYFCATLAGNEQFFGPGTRLTVL.